The sequence of this T cell receptor (beta chain) was determined in a study of low-dose radiotherapy and immunotherapy resistance in tumors. Germline V gives CDR1 MNHGY, CDR2 SAAAGT. The CDR3 loop spans 14 amino acids. V trimming: 5 bases; J trimming: 10 bases; junction bases outside the gene matches: 9. A remark on this clonotype: A single base is all that separates this from a far larger clone, so a read error is likely.

cDNA synthesis used a TRAV/TRBV-specific primer set for both chains. The PCR that amplified TCRs ran for about 20 cycles, relying on a constant-region primer and a V-primer adapter. TCRdb recomputed calls from the reads with MiXCR, one row per CDR3 protein. Of 35,000 to 50,000 distinct CDR3 sequences in the sample, approximately 26% were seen once. Regarding time point: after trial treatment. Treatment described: LDRT plus nivolumab, ipilimumab, low-dose cyclophosphamide and aspirin (RACIN trial). As their treatment, donors received nivolumab, ipilimumab, aspirin, low-dose cyclophosphamide and low-dose radiotherapy.

This sample comprised PBMCs, obtained after low-dose radiotherapy plus immunotherapy. The source is a male donor with prostate cancer. V usage is TRBV6-8 and J usage is TRBJ2-1; 9 bases are a match to TRBD2. DNA of the CDR3: TGTGCCAGCAGTGAGGCGGGAGGGCTTTACGAGCAGTTCTTC. Translating it yields CASSEAGGLYEQFF.